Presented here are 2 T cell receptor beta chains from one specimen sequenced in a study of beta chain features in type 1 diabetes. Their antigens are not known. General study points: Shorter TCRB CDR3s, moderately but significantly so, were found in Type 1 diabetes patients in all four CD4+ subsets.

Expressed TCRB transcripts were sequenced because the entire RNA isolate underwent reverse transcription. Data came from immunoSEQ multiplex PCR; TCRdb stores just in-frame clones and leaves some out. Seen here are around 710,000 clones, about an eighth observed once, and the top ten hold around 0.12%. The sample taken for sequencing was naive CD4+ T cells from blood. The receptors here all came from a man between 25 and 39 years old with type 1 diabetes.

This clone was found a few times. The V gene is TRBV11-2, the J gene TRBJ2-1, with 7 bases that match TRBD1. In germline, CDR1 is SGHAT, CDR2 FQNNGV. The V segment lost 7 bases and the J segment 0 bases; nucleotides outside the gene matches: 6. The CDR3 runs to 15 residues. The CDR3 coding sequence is TGTGCCAGCACCACGACAGGGAGCTCCTACAATGAGCAGTTCTTC. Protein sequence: CASTTTGSSYNEQFF.

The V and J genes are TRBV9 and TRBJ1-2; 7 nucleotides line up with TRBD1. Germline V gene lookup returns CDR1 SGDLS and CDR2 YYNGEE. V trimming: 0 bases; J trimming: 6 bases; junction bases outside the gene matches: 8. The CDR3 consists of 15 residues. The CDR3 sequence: CASSVGANRGNGYTF. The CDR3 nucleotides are TGTGCCAGCAGCGTAGGGGCAAACAGGGGAAATGGCTACACCTTC.